The rows below give T cell receptor beta chains drawn from one sample of a study of OX40 agonist ivuxolimab in advanced cancers. The method was immunoSEQ multiplex PCR; TCRdb's version includes in-frame clones alone and lacks a portion of them. The sample holds around 50,000 clones, around 90% seen once. The sequenced sample was CD4+ or CD8+ T cells sorted from blood, obtained in a trial of the OX40 agonist ivuxolimab. Source of these receptors: an adult with an advanced solid tumor such as melanoma, head and neck, liver or kidney cancer. The CDR3 runs from the conserved cysteine through the conserved F or W. A D gene is named only where the DNA matches it firmly. Size values are once, few and many counts, or a class for expanded clones, and some rows have none.

clone size	D gene	V gene	J gene	CDR3 DNA	CDR3 protein
-	TRBD1	TRBV30	TRBJ1-1	TGTGCCTGGACGGGACAGGGGTTCGCTGAAGCTTTCTTT	CAWTGQGFAEAFF
-	TRBD1	TRBV27	TRBJ2-7	TGTGCCAGCAGGAAACAGGGGAGCTCCTACGAGCAGTACTTC	CASRKQGSSYEQYF
-	TRBD2	TRBV11-2	TRBJ2-3	TGTGCCAGCAGCCGTAGCGGGAGCTTGTCAGATACGCAGTATTTT	CASSRSGSLSDTQYF
-	-	TRBV28	TRBJ1-1	TGTGCCAGCAGGCTCACTGAAGCTTTCTTT	CASRLTEAFF
-	-	TRBV7-9	TRBJ1-1	TGTGCCAGCAGCTTATTTGCAGAGAACACTGAAGCTTTCTTT	CASSLFAENTEAFF
-	-	TRBV4-2	TRBJ2-5	TGTGCCAGCAGCCAAGGGGCAGGGGTCTCGAGGGAGACCCAGTACTTC	CASSQGAGVSRETQYF
-	-	TRBV7-2	TRBJ1-1	TGTGCCAGCAGCTTAATTAGTCCGATTAACACTGAAGCTTTCTTT	CASSLISPINTEAFF
few	-	TRBV30	TRBJ2-5	TGTGCCTCCCGACTTGATTGGAGGGGAGAGACCCAGTACTTC	CASRLDWRGETQYF
-	TRBD1	TRBV5-6	TRBJ1-2	TGTGCCAGCAGCCCCACACGACAGGGGGCTCGGTCCTATGGCTACACCTTC	CASSPTRQGARSYGYTF
-	TRBD2	TRBV2	TRBJ2-2	TGTGCCAGCAGTGTTAGCGGGAGGGACACCGGGGAGCTGTTTTTT	CASSVSGRDTGELFF
-	-	TRBV5-1	TRBJ2-3	TGCGCCAGCAGCTTGGTGGCAGGTACTGGAGATACGCAGTATTTT	CASSLVAGTGDTQYF
-	TRBD1	TRBV4-1	TRBJ2-7	TGCGCCAGCAGCCAAGTTACGGGACAGGGGAACGAGCAGTACTTC	CASSQVTGQGNEQYF
-	-	TRBV5-6	TRBJ2-5	TGTGCCAGCAGCTTGGATTTACCGGGGGCGAGGGAGACCCAGTACTTC	CASSLDLPGARETQYF
-	-	TRBV7-9	TRBJ1-2	TGTGCCAGCAGCGTCGGCCAGAACTATGGCTACACCTTC	CASSVGQNYGYTF
-	-	TRBV5-4	TRBJ2-5	TGTGCCAGCAGCTTGTTACAGTCCCAAGAGACCCAGTACTTC	CASSLLQSQETQYF
once	TRBD2	TRBV30	TRBJ2-5	TGTGCCTGTTACAATAGCGGGAGAGGAGAGACCCAGTACTTC	CACYNSGRGETQYF
-	TRBD1	TRBV14	TRBJ2-3	TGTGCCAGCAGCCAGAACAGGGGTGATACGCAGTATTTT	CASSQNRGDTQYF
-	-	TRBV28	TRBJ2-7	TGTGCCAGCAGTTTGGTGGGGAGGACCGAGCAGTACTTC	CASSLVGRTEQYF
few	TRBD1	TRBV4-3	TRBJ1-1	TGCGCCAGCAGCCAATTTCCGGGACAGGGGTCTGAAGCTTTCTTT	CASSQFPGQGSEAFF
-	TRBD2	TRBV19	TRBJ2-1	TGTGCCAGTAGTATGGGACTAGCGGGAGGTACCAATGAGCAGTTCTTC	CASSMGLAGGTNEQFF
-	-	TRBV29-1	TRBJ1-1	TGCAGCCGAAGTGACGGGGCAGAGGGAACTGAAGCTTTCTTT	CSRSDGAEGTEAFF
once	-	TRBV19	TRBJ1-2	TGTGCCAGTAGTGGAGGGACAATCGGGGGCTACACCTTC	CASSGGTIGGYTF
-	-	TRBV6-1	TRBJ1-5	TGTGCCAGCAGTAGGGGATCGGAAGAGCAGCCCCAGCATTTT	CASSRGSEEQPQHF
-	-	TRBV10-3	TRBJ2-1	TGTGCCACCACAGCTACCCCAGGGAACAATGAGCAGTTCTTC	CATTATPGNNEQFF
-	-	TRBV5-1	TRBJ2-7	TGCGCCAGCCCCAGGGACAAATCCTACGAGCAGTACTTC	CASPRDKSYEQYF
-	-	TRBV7-3	TRBJ2-6	TGTGCCAGCAGCTTAAGGGGTGGCACTGGGGCCAACGTCCTGACTTTC	CASSLRGGTGANVLTF
-	-	TRBV30	TRBJ2-5	TGTGCCTGGAGGAAGACGTTCCAAGAGACCCAGTACTTC	CAWRKTFQETQYF
-	-	TRBV5-8	TRBJ1-5	TGTGCCAGCAGTTACGAGGGTAACAATCAGCCCCAGCATTTT	CASSYEGNNQPQHF